Each of the 26 T cell receptor beta chains below was sequenced from the same sample in a study of CD8 T cells in Susac syndrome. It was with random hexamers that about 0.45 to 1 ug RNA was reverse transcribed. Using its own MiXCR run on the immunoSEQ multiplex PCR reads, TCRdb lists one record per CDR3 protein. This sample carries about 180,000 distinct CDR3 sequences, approximately 94% of them seen once, and the ten largest clones take 0.12%. Sequenced input: CD4+ T cells from PBMCs. The receptors here all came from a human donor with Susac syndrome.

The rearrangement links TRBV15 to TRBJ1-3, with D perhaps TRBD1 (5 bases). Germline CDR1 LNHNV, CDR2 YYDKDF (reference sequence). V lost 1 base, J lost 3 bases, and 10 bases lay in between. The CDR3 runs 15 residues. Written as DNA, the CDR3 is TGTGCCACCAGCAGAGCATGGGGGGATGGAAACACCATATATTTT. Encoded protein: CATSRAWGDGNTIYF.

The rearrangement uses TRBV29-1 and TRBJ1-2, with D possibly matching TRBD1 (5 bases). The V gene's germline CDR1 is SQVTM and CDR2 ANQGSEA. V was trimmed by 7 bases and J by 4 bases, leaving 10 bases between them. The CDR3 has 11 residues. CDR3 protein: CSAWGGYGYTF. The CDR3 DNA sequence: TGCAGCGCTTGGGGGGGCTATGGCTACACCTTC.

This chain links TRBV29-1 with TRBJ2-3; unclear D gene. Trimming stripped 3 bases from V and 1 base from J, with 8 bases between. This CDR3 spans 13 amino acids. In germline, CDR1 is SQVTM, CDR2 ANQGSEA. This chain's CDR3 is CSVDNGGTDTQYF. As DNA, the CDR3 is TGCAGCGTTGATAATGGTGGCACAGATACGCAGTATTTT.

V usage is TRBV4-2 and J usage is TRBJ2-7; no reliable D call. Trimming left V 1 base short and J 0 bases short, with 16 bases between. The CDR3 has 17 amino acids. The germline CDR1 and CDR2 sequences are LGHNA and YNFKEQ. CDR3 bases: TGTGCCAGCAGCCAAGCCTCATCGGGTTACAGCTCCTACGAGCAGTACTTC. Amino acids: CASSQASSGYSSYEQYF.

The rearrangement links TRBV20-1 to TRBJ1-3, with TRBD1 matching 8 bases. V shed 3 bases and J 4 bases; nucleotides not matched to a gene: 8. The CDR3 length is 15 residues. Looked up from germline, CDR1 is DFQATT and CDR2 is SNEGSKA (reference sequence). CDR3 bases: TGCAGTGCTAGTGGACAGGGATCTAGGGGAAACACCATATATTTT. Translating it yields CSASGQGSRGNTIYF.

The CDR3 coding sequence is TGTGCCAGCAGCCAAGAGGGGACCCGAACTGGGGCCAACGTCCTGACTTTC. It encodes CASSQEGTRTGANVLTF. The chain links TRBV4-2 to TRBJ2-6; tentatively, D is TRBD1 or TRBD2 (5 bases each). The germline V gene encodes CDR1 LGHNA and CDR2 YNFKEQ. This CDR3 region has 17 residues. Deletions cut 0 bases from V and 2 bases from J, with 11 bases between.

This chain connects TRBV29-1 to TRBJ2-7; D may be TRBD2 (5 bases). Germline CDR1 is SQVTM and CDR2 is ANQGSEA. The CDR3 runs to 12 residues. With 4 bases removed from V and 4 bases from J, the gap between germline ends came to 11 bases. CDR3 bases: TGCAGCGTTGTTCACGGCGGGTACGAGCAGTACTTC. It translates to CSVVHGGYEQYF.

The rearrangement uses TRBV20-1 and TRBJ1-1; no reliable D call. The germline V gene has CDR1 DFQATT and CDR2 SNEGSKA (reference sequence). The CDR3 has 15 amino acids. V was cut by 2 bases and J by 0 bases, with 13 bases left in between. The CDR3 here is CSARRTRSMNTEAFF. CDR3 sequence (DNA): TGCAGTGCTAGACGGACCAGGAGTATGAACACTGAAGCTTTCTTT.

The rearrangement joins TRBV9 to TRBJ1-2; TRBD1 might be the D (5 bases). Deletions cut 4 bases from V and 9 bases from J, with 19 bases between. The CDR3 has 14 residues. From germline, CDR1 is SGDLS and CDR2 YYNGEE. DNA of the CDR3: TGTGCCAGCAGCTCCGCTAGCGGACATATAAGCTACACCTTC. Translated, it gives CASSSASGHISYTF.

The rearrangement uses TRBV18 and TRBJ2-1, with 11 positions matching TRBD2. Looked up from germline, CDR1 is KGHSH and CDR2 is LQKENI. The V and J ends lost 3 bases and 6 bases, in that order; junction bases with no gene match: 4. This CDR3 comprises 15 residues. For the CDR3, the DNA is TGTGCCAGCTCACCTCTCGGGACTAGCGGCAATGAGCAGTTCTTC. Translated, it gives CASSPLGTSGNEQFF.

V and J are TRBV27 and TRBJ2-3, with D perhaps TRBD1 (6 bases). The CDR3 contains 14 residues. From germline, CDR1 is MNHEY and CDR2 SMNVEV (reference sequence). V was cut by 7 bases and J by 0 bases, with 11 bases left in between. The CDR3 spells CASNKDSSTDTQYF. Written as DNA, the CDR3 is TGTGCCAGCAACAAGGACAGTAGCACAGATACGCAGTATTTT.

The J gene is TRBJ2-2, the V gene TRBV20-1, with 9 bases lining up with TRBD1. This CDR3 contains 13 residues. The germline gives CDR1 DFQATT, CDR2 SNEGSKA (reference sequence). After removal of 7 bases from V and 7 bases from J, the junction contained 7 bases not matched to a gene. CDR3 DNA: TGCAGTGTAGGACAGGGGTCGGTCGGGGAGCTGTTTTTT. Protein sequence: CSVGQGSVGELFF.

The chain recombines TRBV6-5 with TRBJ1-1, with a weak D call TRBD1 (5 bases). Trimming pared 6 bases from V and 2 bases from J, leaving 16 bases between. CDR3 length equals 15 residues. Looked up from germline, CDR1 is MNHEY and CDR2 is SVGAGI. The CDR3 nucleotides read TGTGCCAGCAGCCGACAGTTTAGGGGCAACACTGAAGCTTTCTTT. Its translation is CASSRQFRGNTEAFF.

This sequence joins TRBV9 and TRBJ2-7; maybe TRBD1 (6 bases). In germline, CDR1 is SGDLS, CDR2 YYNGEE. The CDR3 has 14 amino acids. Trimming took off 1 base at V and 2 bases at J, with 10 bases between the two ends. This CDR3 is CASSVTDRTYEQYF. The CDR3 coding sequence is TGTGCCAGCAGCGTAACGGACAGAACCTACGAGCAGTACTTC.

The genes are TRBV14 and TRBJ2-4; D possibly corresponds to TRBD2 (6 bases). This CDR3 has 16 amino acids. The ends were cut back, 1 base at V and 0 bases at J, with 10 bases in the middle. Germline values: CDR1 SGHDN, CDR2 FVKESK. CDR3 bases: TGTGCCAGCAGCCAAGGACTAGGGTTAGCCAAAAACATTCAGTACTTC. This gives the protein CASSQGLGLAKNIQYF.

The rearrangement links TRBV5-1 to TRBJ1-6; weak D call: TRBD1 (6 bases). Between the trimmed V and J ends, which lost 4 bases and 5 bases, there was a span of 10 bases. The germline gives CDR1 SGHRS, CDR2 YFSETQ. CDR3 length equals 14 residues. CDR3 sequence: CASSPGTNNSPLHF. CDR3 DNA: TGCGCCAGCAGCCCCGGGACAAATAATTCACCCCTCCACTTT.

This chain connects TRBV27 to TRBJ1-4, with D maybe TRBD1 (5 bases). The CDR3 runs to 14 residues. Trimming removed 2 bases at V and 8 bases at J, with 12 bases between. Per the germline V gene, CDR1 is MNHEY and CDR2 is SMNVEV (reference sequence). Here the CDR3 reads CASSLVSGWEKLFF. In DNA, the CDR3 is TGTGCCAGCAGTTTAGTCTCAGGGTGGGAAAAACTGTTTTTT. Full variable domain (outside the CDR3, taken from reference TRBV27 and TRBJ1-4): EAQVTQNPRYLITVTGKKLTVTCSQNMNHEYMSWYRQDPGLGLRQIYYSMNVEVTDKGDVPEGYKVSRKEKRNFPLILESPSPNQTSLYFCASSLVSGWEKLFFGSGTQLSVL.

The chain couples TRBV5-4 to TRBJ2-1; 7 bases are shared with TRBD1. J lost 8 bases, V lost 3 bases, and 5 bases had no gene match. The germline gives CDR1 SGHNT, CDR2 YYREEE (reference sequence). This CDR3 comprises 13 residues. CDR3 bases: TGTGCCAGCAGCTCCGACAGGGAAGATGAGCAGTTCTTC. Amino acid sequence: CASSSDREDEQFF.

The chain employs TRBV2 and TRBJ1-5, with 7 nucleotides matching TRBD1. V shed 3 bases and J 9 bases; nucleotides not matched to a gene: 5. This CDR3 is 13 amino acids long. Germline V gene sequence: CDR1 SNHLY, CDR2 FYNNEI. The CDR3: CASSDGTVSPQHF. CDR3 coding DNA: TGTGCCAGCAGTGACGGGACAGTTTCGCCCCAGCATTTT.

The chain combines TRBV29-1 with TRBJ2-7, with D maybe TRBD1 (6 bases). Trimming stripped 6 bases from V and 0 bases from J, with 21 bases between. This CDR3 has 16 residues. Germline CDR1 is SQVTM and CDR2 is ANQGSEA. This CDR3 is CSVVGTGTLNSYEQYF. CDR3 bases: TGCAGCGTAGTTGGGACCGGGACACTCAACTCCTACGAGCAGTACTTC.

The V gene is TRBV20-1, the J gene TRBJ1-3; D perhaps matches TRBD1 (5 bases). The germline gives CDR1 DFQATT, CDR2 SNEGSKA (reference sequence). Trimming left V 3 bases short and J 4 bases short, with 16 bases between. CDR3 length: 15 amino acids. The CDR3 is CSASPAWGSGNTIYF. CDR3 DNA sequence: TGCAGTGCTAGTCCCGCGTGGGGGTCGGGAAACACCATATATTTT.

The gene calls are TRBV27 and TRBJ1-5; no definite D call. The germline V gene has CDR1 MNHEY and CDR2 SMNVEV (reference sequence). This CDR3 has 13 amino acids. V dropped 6 bases and J dropped 3 bases, with 9 bases sitting between them. CDR3 amino acids: CASSYAHNQPQHF. As DNA, the CDR3 is TGTGCCAGCAGCTATGCCCACAATCAGCCCCAGCATTTT.

The genes are TRBV18 and TRBJ2-3; D call uncertain. Germline lookup yields CDR1 KGHSH and CDR2 LQKENI. The length of the CDR3 is 14 residues. V was clipped by 6 bases and J by 4 bases, with 14 bases between them. CDR3 sequence reads: CASSQTPHPDTQYF. The DNA of the CDR3 is TGTGCCAGCTCCCAGACTCCACACCCAGATACGCAGTATTTT.

This chain connects TRBV20-1 to TRBJ1-1, with D maybe TRBD1 (6 bases). This CDR3 is 12 amino acids long. Germline values: CDR1 DFQATT, CDR2 SNEGSKA (reference sequence). CDR3 coding DNA: TGCAGAAACGTCAGGGGTCTCACTGAAGCTTTCTTT. This sequence encodes CRNVRGLTEAFF.

The chain links TRBV6-5 to TRBJ1-6; tentative D call: TRBD1 (5 bases). This CDR3 spans 15 amino acids. With 5 bases removed from V and 5 bases from J, the gap between germline ends came to 13 bases. Germline V gene data show CDR1 as MNHEY and CDR2 as SVGAGI. The CDR3 DNA is TGTGCCAGCAGTCGACGGGACTTAGATAATTCACCCCTCCACTTT. Amino acid sequence: CASSRRDLDNSPLHF.

The CDR3 nucleotides read TGTGCCACCCGGGCAGGTTACCGGGAGAACACTGAAGCTTTCTTT. It is translated as CATRAGYRENTEAFF. The chain uses TRBV15 and TRBJ1-1; D is unresolved. V was clipped by 8 bases and J by 1 base, with 17 bases between them. Germline CDR1 is LNHNV and CDR2 is YYDKDF (reference sequence). The CDR3 sequence is 15 residues long.